The subject of this entry is one T cell receptor beta chain. This specimen comes from a study of T-cell reconstitution after alpha-beta-depleted transplantation in children. This CDR3 comprises 14 residues. The germline gives CDR1 SNHLY, CDR2 FYNNEI. V lost 7 bases and J lost 3; bases outside the gene matches: 5. Unique molecular identifiers were used to barcode this TCRbeta library. Via MiXCR, TCRdb re-called the PCR reads, giving one row per CDR3 protein. The repertoire holds approximately 390,000 distinct CDR3 sequences, with 9.5% to 13% as singletons. Sequencing was performed on PBMCs from the stem cell graft donor, taken from the stem cell graft. The chain couples TRBV2 to TRBJ2-7, with 11 bases identical to TRBD2. The TCR was taken from a human donor who donated a stem cell graft to a child with acute myeloid leukemia. CDR3 sequence: CASMTTSGSYEQYV. The CDR3 bases are TGTGCCAGCATGACAACTAGCGGGAGCTACGAGCAGTACGTC.